Listed here is a single T cell receptor beta chain. Amplification yielded TCR beta CDR3 regions, with RNA transcripts as the source. The study used the HTBI primer set for a first-round RT-PCR of the TCR CDR3. Using its own MiXCR run on the multiplex PCR reads, TCRdb lists one record per CDR3 protein. This table holds 480,000 or so distinct CDR3 sequences, 40% to 55% found once. These data originate in a study of T cells in Graves' hyperthyroidism and ophthalmopathy. The V end lost 5 bases, the J end lost 5 bases, and 9 bases lay between the germline ends. The germline CDR1 and CDR2 sequences are MNHNS and SASEGT. The CDR3 has 12 amino acids.

The sample taken for sequencing was peripheral blood or thyroid tissue (not recorded which). This TCR was sampled from an adult woman with Graves' disease, either hyperthyroidism or ophthalmopathy (not recorded which). This chain connects TRBV6-1 to TRBJ2-5; D gene uncertain. The CDR3 spells CASSRYWETQYF. The CDR3 coding sequence is TGTGCCAGCAGTAGGTACTGGGAGACCCAGTACTTC.